Listed here are 9 T cell receptor beta chains from one sample, sequenced in a study of cytomegalovirus exposure and HLA in healthy donors. In the PCR, 60 Vbeta and 13 Jbeta primers were used. Here immunoSEQ multiplex PCR was the method, and the copy in TCRdb shows in-frame clones only, minus some. The sample has about 95,000 clones; 60% to 80% are singletons. Sequenced: PBMCs. The source of these receptors is a man between 60 and 70 years old in good health and CMV-seronegative.

V and J are TRBV6-5 and TRBJ2-6; D is possibly TRBD2 (5 bases). The CDR3 is 15 amino acids. V shed 2 bases and J shed 0 bases, with 5 bases lying between them. The germline V gene has CDR1 MNHEY and CDR2 SVGAGI. As DNA, the CDR3 is TGTGCCAGCAGTTACACTAGCTCTGGGGCCAACGTCCTGACTTTC. It codes for CASSYTSSGANVLTF.

This clone was seen a few times. The rearrangement links TRBV6-5 to TRBJ2-5; 7 bases fit TRBD2. CDR1 and CDR2 (germline): MNHEY, SVGAGI. The CDR3 covers 14 residues. J lost 5 bases, V lost 9 bases, and 12 bases had no gene match. Here the CDR3 reads CASLSPGGGETQYF. In nucleotides, the CDR3 is TGTGCCAGTCTTAGCCCGGGGGGAGGGGAGACCCAGTACTTC.

The rearrangement uses TRBV19 and TRBJ2-7, with 11 positions matching TRBD1. CDR1 is LNHDA, CDR2 SQIVND, per germline (reference sequence). V shed 4 bases and J 5 bases; nucleotides not matched to a gene: 10. The CDR3 runs 16 residues. The CDR3: CASSKPGQGAQNEQYF. As DNA, the CDR3 is TGTGCCAGTAGTAAACCAGGACAGGGGGCGCAGAACGAGCAGTACTTC.

The V call is TRBV30, the J call TRBJ1-1, with 8 bases that match TRBD1. This CDR3 has 15 amino acids. The trim removed 7 bases at V and 4 bases at J, leaving 14 bases unmatched. In germline, CDR1 is GTSNPN, CDR2 SVGIG (reference sequence). The CDR3 here is CASSRAGGMVTEAFF. CDR3 nucleotides: TGTGCCTCTAGCAGGGCAGGGGGCATGGTCACTGAAGCTTTCTTT.

The chain is built from TRBV27 and TRBJ1-5, with TRBD1 matching over 7 bases. Trimming removed 4 bases from V and 9 bases from J; junction bases left unmatched: 6. This CDR3 contains 13 residues. Germline CDR1 MNHEY, CDR2 SMNVEV (reference sequence). CDR3 sequence: CASSSSSGGPQHF. DNA for the CDR3: TGTGCCAGCAGTTCCTCTTCAGGGGGGCCCCAGCATTTT.

The genes are TRBV27 and TRBJ1-2, with 7 bases that match TRBD1. The trim removed 4 bases at V and 5 bases at J, leaving 7 bases unmatched. CDR1 MNHEY and CDR2 SMNVEV come from the germline V gene (reference sequence). The CDR3 runs to 14 residues. CDR3 DNA sequence: TGTGCCAGCAGTTCTCTCAGGGGGAAATATGGCTACACCTTC. This encodes CASSSLRGKYGYTF.

The chain joins TRBV5-4 to TRBJ2-1; a weak D match, TRBD1 (7 bases). The CDR3 runs to 18 residues. V lost 0 bases and J 7 bases, leaving 23 bases between the germline ends. Germline V gene sequence: CDR1 SGHNT, CDR2 YYREEE (reference sequence). This CDR3 is CASSLEGSGGGWGNEQFF. CDR3 bases: TGTGCCAGCAGCTTGGAGGGGAGCGGAGGGGGCTGGGGGAATGAGCAGTTCTTC.

The V gene is TRBV28, the J gene TRBJ2-5; 8 bases map to TRBD2. Looked up from germline, CDR1 is MDHEN and CDR2 is SYDVKM. The CDR3 length is 16 residues. Trimming cost V 7 bases and J 5 bases; bases outside gene matches: 15. The CDR3 protein is CASKGETGTSEETQYF. The CDR3 DNA reads TGTGCCAGCAAAGGGGAGACCGGGACTAGTGAGGAGACCCAGTACTTC.

The genes are TRBV27 and TRBJ2-7; weak D call: TRBD2 (7 bases). CDR1 and CDR2 from the germline V gene are MNHEY and SMNVEV (reference sequence). Trimming took 10 bases from V and 2 from J, leaving 18 bases between them. This CDR3 contains 14 residues. The CDR3 loop reads CATNRDGGTYEQYF. DNA of the CDR3: TGTGCCACAAACAGGGACGGGGGGACCTACGAGCAGTACTTC.